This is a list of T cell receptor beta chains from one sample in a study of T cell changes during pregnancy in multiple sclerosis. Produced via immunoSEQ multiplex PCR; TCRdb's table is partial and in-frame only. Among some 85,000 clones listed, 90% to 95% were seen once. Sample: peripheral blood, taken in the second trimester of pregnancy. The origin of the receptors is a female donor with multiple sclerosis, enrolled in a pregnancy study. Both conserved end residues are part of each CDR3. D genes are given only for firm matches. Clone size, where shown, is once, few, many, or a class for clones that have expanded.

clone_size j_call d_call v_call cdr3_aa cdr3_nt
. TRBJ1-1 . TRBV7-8 CASTRGGMNTEAFF TGTGCCAGCACCCGGGGGGGAATGAACACTGAAGCTTTCTTT
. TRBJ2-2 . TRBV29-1 CSVVGSNTGELFF TGCAGCGTTGTTGGCTCGAACACCGGGGAGCTGTTTTTT
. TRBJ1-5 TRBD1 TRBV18 CASSPRQGWQPQHF TGTGCCAGCTCACCGAGACAGGGATGGCAGCCCCAGCATTTT
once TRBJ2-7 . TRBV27 CASSLGRSASYEQYF TGTGCCAGCAGTTTGGGTAGGAGCGCCTCCTACGAGCAGTACTTC
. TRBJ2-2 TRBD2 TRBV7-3 CASSTPSGGFTGELFF TGTGCCAGCAGCACACCTAGCGGGGGATTCACCGGGGAGCTGTTTTTT
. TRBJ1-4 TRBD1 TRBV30 CAWARGLRELFF TGTGCCTGGGCGAGGGGGCTGAGGGAACTGTTTTTT
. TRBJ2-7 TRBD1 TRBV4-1 CASSQVGGTGFYEQYF TGCGCCAGCAGCCAAGTAGGGGGGACAGGCTTTTACGAGCAGTACTTC
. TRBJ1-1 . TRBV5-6 CASSLGPLGNTEAFF TGTGCCAGCAGCTTGGGCCCGCTCGGGAACACTGAAGCTTTCTTT
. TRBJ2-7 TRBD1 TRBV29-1 CSVGDRESDEQYF TGCAGCGTTGGGGACAGGGAATCGGACGAGCAGTACTTC
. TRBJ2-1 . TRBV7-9 CASSSEERNNEQFF TGTGCCAGCAGCTCAGAGGAGAGAAACAATGAGCAGTTCTTC
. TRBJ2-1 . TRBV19 CASSMTGAYNEQFF TGTGCCAGTAGTATGACGGGAGCATACAATGAGCAGTTCTTC
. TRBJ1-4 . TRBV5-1 CASSSGGAEKLFF TGCGCCAGCAGCTCGGGGGGGGCTGAAAAACTGTTTTTT
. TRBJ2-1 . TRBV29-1 CSVQKGDNEQFF TGCAGCGTTCAAAAGGGAGACAATGAGCAGTTCTTC
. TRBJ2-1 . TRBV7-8 CASTLRGGGKYNEQFF TGTGCCAGCACCCTAAGGGGGGGAGGAAAATACAATGAGCAGTTCTTC
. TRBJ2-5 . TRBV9 CASSAELVRETQYF TGTGCCAGCAGCGCGGAACTTGTGCGGGAGACCCAGTACTTC
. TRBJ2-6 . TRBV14 CASSQEGTFVGANVLTF TGTGCCAGCAGCCAAGAGGGCACCTTTGTGGGGGCCAACGTCCTGACTTTC
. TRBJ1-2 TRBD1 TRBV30 CAWSSTGLDGYTF TGTGCCTGGAGTTCGACAGGGCTAGATGGCTACACCTTC
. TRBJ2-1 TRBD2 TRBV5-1 CASSGGQLAGTQFF TGCGCCAGCAGCGGGGGGCAGCTAGCGGGGACGCAGTTCTTC
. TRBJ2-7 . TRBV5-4 CASTPGLGYEQYF TGTGCCAGCACCCCGGGGTTAGGGTACGAGCAGTACTTC
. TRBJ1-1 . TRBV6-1 CASRAPGDTEAFF TGTGCCAGCAGGGCGCCAGGGGACACTGAAGCTTTCTTT
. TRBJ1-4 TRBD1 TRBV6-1 CASSRRDRGEKLFF TGTGCCAGCAGTCGACGGGACAGGGGTGAAAAACTGTTTTTT
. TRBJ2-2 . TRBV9 CASSPQRSLALTGELFF TGTGCCAGCAGCCCACAGAGATCCTTAGCGCTAACCGGGGAGCTGTTTTTT
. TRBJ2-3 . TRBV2 CAKDSPNTDTQYF TGTGCCAAAGACTCCCCCAACACAGATACGCAGTATTTT
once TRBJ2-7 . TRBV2 CASNARTGVRYEQYF TGTGCCAGCAACGCACGTACGGGAGTTAGGTACGAGCAGTACTTC
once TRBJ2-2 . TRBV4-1 CASRSQGTLTGELFF TGCGCCAGCAGATCGCAGGGGACACTCACCGGGGAGCTGTTTTTT
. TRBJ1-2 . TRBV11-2 CASSSYGGQFYGYTF TGTGCCAGCAGCTCCTACGGTGGACAGTTCTATGGCTACACCTTC
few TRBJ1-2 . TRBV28 CASSSKIGYTF TGTGCCAGCAGTTCAAAAATCGGCTACACCTTC
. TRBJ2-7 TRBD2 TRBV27 CASSSGLGLEQYF TGTGCCAGCAGTTCGGGACTAGGGCTCGAGCAGTACTTC
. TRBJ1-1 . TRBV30 CAWSRRGAEAFF TGTGCCTGGAGCCGGCGGGGCGCTGAAGCTTTCTTT
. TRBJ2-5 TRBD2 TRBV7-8 CASSIDLLAGGSGETQYF TGTGCCAGCAGCATTGACCTACTAGCGGGAGGGTCGGGGGAGACCCAGTACTTC
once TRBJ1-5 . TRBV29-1 CSVAQGNQPQHF TGCAGCGTTGCGCAGGGCAATCAGCCCCAGCATTTT
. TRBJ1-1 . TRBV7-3 CASSLHRNTEAFF TGTGCCAGCAGCTTACACAGGAACACTGAAGCTTTCTTT
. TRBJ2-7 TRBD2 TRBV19 CASSIALAGTYEQYF TGTGCCAGTAGTATCGCCCTAGCGGGGACCTACGAGCAGTACTTC
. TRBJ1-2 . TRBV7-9 CASSLVDFGYTF TGTGCCAGCAGCTTAGTCGACTTTGGCTACACCTTC
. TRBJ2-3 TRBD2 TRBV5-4 CASRNLAGAGTDTQYF TGTGCCAGCAGGAATCTAGCGGGAGCAGGCACAGATACGCAGTATTTT
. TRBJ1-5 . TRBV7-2 CASSLSQATRRNQPQHF TGTGCCAGCAGCTTAAGTCAAGCCACCCGTCGCAATCAGCCCCAGCATTTT
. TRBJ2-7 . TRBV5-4 CASSSLRAGVYEQYF TGTGCCAGCAGCTCGTTAAGGGCAGGGGTTTACGAGCAGTACTTC
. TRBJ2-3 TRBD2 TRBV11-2 CASSSILAGDLLRVYF TGTGCCAGCAGCTCCATACTAGCGGGAGATCTCCTTCGGGTGTATTTT
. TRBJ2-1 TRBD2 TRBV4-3 CASSQGLADNEQFF TGCGCCAGCAGCCAAGGACTAGCAGACAATGAGCAGTTCTTC
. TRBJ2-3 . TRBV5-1 CASSLRVIGTDTQYF TGCGCCAGCAGCTTGCGGGTAATCGGCACAGATACGCAGTATTTT
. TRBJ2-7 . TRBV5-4 CASSLGQGKYEQYF TGTGCCAGCAGCTTGGGGCAGGGAAAATACGAGCAGTACTTC
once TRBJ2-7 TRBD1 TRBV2 CASSSQGNAYEQYF TGTGCCAGCAGTTCACAGGGGAATGCCTACGAGCAGTACTTC
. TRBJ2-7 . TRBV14 CASSQYYEQYF TGTGCCAGCAGCCAGTATTACGAGCAGTACTTC
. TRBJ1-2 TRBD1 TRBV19 CASSYRTGEGYTF TGTGCCAGTAGTTACAGGACAGGGGAAGGCTACACCTTC
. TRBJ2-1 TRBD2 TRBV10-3 CAIGLAGGEQFF TGTGCCATTGGACTAGCGGGAGGTGAGCAGTTCTTC
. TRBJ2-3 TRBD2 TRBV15 CATSLLAGSTDTQYF TGTGCCACCAGCCTCTTAGCGGGATCCACAGATACGCAGTATTTT
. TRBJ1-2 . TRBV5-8 CASSPRGSYGYTF TGTGCCAGCAGCCCAAGGGGGAGCTATGGCTACACCTTC